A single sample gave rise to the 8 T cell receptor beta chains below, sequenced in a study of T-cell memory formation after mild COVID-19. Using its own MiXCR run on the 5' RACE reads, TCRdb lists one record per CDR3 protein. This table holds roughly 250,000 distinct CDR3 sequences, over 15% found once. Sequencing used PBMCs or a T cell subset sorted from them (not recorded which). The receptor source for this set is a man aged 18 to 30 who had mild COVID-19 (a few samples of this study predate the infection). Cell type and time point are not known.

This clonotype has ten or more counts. CDR3 sequence: CASSPRENSPLHF. The CDR3 region has the DNA TGTGCCAGCAGCCCCCGGGAAAATTCACCCCTCCACTTT. The chain uses TRBV9 and TRBJ1-6; unclear D gene. The CDR3 is 13 amino acids. Looked up from germline, CDR1 is SGDLS and CDR2 is YYNGEE. V gave up 4 bases and J gave up 7 bases, with 9 bases separating them. The complete variable domain, with remaining parts taken from reference TRBV9 and TRBJ1-6, reads DSGVTQTPKHLITATGQRVTLRCSPRSGDLSVYWYQQSLDQGLQFLIQYYNGEERAKGNILERFSAQQFPDLHSELNLSSLELGDSALYFCASSPRENSPLHFGNGTRLTVT.

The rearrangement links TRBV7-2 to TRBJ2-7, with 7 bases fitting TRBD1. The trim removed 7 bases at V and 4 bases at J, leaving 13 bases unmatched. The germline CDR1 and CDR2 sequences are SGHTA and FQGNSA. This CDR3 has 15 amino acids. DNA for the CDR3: TGTGCCAGCACGACAGGGTTCACTCCCTTTTACGAGCAGTACTTC. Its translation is CASTTGFTPFYEQYF.

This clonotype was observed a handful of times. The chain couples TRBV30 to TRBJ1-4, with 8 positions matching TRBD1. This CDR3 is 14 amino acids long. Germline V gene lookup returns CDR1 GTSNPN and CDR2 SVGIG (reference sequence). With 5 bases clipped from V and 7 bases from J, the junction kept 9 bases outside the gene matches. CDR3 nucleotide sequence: TGTGCCTGGGCATCTACAGGGACAGGTGAAAAACTGTTTTTT. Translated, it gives CAWASTGTGEKLFF.

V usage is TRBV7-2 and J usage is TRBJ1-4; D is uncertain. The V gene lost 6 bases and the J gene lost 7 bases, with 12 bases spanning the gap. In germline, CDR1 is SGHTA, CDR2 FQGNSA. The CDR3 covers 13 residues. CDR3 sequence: CASSSLGFEKLFF. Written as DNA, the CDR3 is TGTGCCAGCAGTAGTCTAGGCTTTGAAAAACTGTTTTTT.

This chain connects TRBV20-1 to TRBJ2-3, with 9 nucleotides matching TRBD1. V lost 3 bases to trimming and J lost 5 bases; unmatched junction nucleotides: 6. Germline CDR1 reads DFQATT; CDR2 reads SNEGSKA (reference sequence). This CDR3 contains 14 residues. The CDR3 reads CSARDRGLVDTQYF. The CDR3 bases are TGCAGTGCTAGGGACAGGGGATTAGTAGATACGCAGTATTTT.

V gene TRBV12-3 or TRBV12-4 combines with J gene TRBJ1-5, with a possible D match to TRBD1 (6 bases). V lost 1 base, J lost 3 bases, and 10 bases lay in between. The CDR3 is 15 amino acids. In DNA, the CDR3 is TGTGCCAGCAGTTTAGACAGGGTTTCCAATCAGCCCCAGCATTTT. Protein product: CASSLDRVSNQPQHF.

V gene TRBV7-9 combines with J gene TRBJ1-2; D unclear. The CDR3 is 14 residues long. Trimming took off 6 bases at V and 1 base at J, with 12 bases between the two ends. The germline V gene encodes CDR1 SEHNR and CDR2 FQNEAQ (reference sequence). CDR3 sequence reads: CASSKDPVNYGYTF. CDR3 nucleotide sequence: TGTGCCAGCAGTAAAGACCCGGTTAACTATGGCTACACCTTC.

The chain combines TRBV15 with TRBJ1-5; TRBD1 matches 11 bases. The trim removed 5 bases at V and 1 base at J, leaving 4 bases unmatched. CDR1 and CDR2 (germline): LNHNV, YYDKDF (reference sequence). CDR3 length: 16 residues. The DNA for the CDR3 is TGTGCCACCAGCCGGGGGGACAGGGGGAGCAATCAGCCCCAGCATTTT. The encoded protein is CATSRGDRGSNQPQHF.